Reported below is one T cell receptor beta chain. Its antigen is not known. CDR1 SGHDN and CDR2 FVKESK come from the germline V gene. CDR3 length equals 15 residues. V dropped 1 base and J dropped 0 bases, with 9 bases sitting between them. Before the COVID-19 pandemic, during about 2011-2019, CD4+ T cells were taken from unexposed donors. Isolation of CD4+ T cells took place after about 9 days in culture. PBMCs were plated at some 2 million per well in IL-2-containing medium. TCRdb's table, derived via immunoSEQ multiplex PCR, lists solely in-frame clones and lacks some. The sample holds roughly 31,000 clones, 72% seen once. The source of the sample is a study of CD4 T cells in relation to SARS-CoV-2 and coronaviruses.

Sequencing input: CD4+ T cells from PBMCs, cultured in vitro. This TCR came from a human donor in good health. The gene calls are TRBV14 and TRBJ1-1, with D perhaps TRBD1 (6 bases). Here the CDR3 DNA reads TGTGCCAGCAGCCAAGTTCGGGGGCTGAACACTGAAGCTTTCTTT. Amino acid sequence: CASSQVRGLNTEAFF.